What follows are 8 T cell receptor beta chains derived from one specimen sequenced in a study of cytomegalovirus exposure and HLA in healthy donors. The PCR used 60 Vbeta and 13 Jbeta primers. Using immunoSEQ multiplex PCR, the repertoire was profiled, and TCRdb retains in-frame clones only, with some absent. The data show tens of thousands of clones, around 70% seen once. Material: PBMCs. All receptors come from a woman aged 55-75 years in good health and CMV-seropositive.

The chain joins TRBV7-2 to TRBJ2-3; tentatively, D is TRBD2 (5 bases). The CDR3 contains 16 residues. The V end lost 5 bases, the J end lost 5 bases, and 20 bases lay between the germline ends. Germline V gene lookup returns CDR1 SGHTA and CDR2 FQGNSA. The CDR3 spells CASSHPGRGSGDTQYF. The CDR3 DNA follows: TGTGCCAGCAGCCACCCGGGTAGAGGGTCGGGAGATACGCAGTATTTT.

This clone was seen a handful of times. The chain employs TRBV6-1 and TRBJ1-1; no clear D. The CDR3 sequence is 13 residues long. The V and J ends lost 5 bases and 1 base respectively, with 8 bases between them. CDR1 is MNHNS and CDR2 is SASEGT in the germline V gene. This CDR3 is CASSYERNTEAFF. CDR3 sequence (DNA): TGTGCCAGCAGTTATGAGAGGAACACTGAAGCTTTCTTT.

The chain uses TRBV6-5 and TRBJ2-1, with D perhaps matching TRBD1 (5 bases). Trimming left V 4 bases short and J 6 bases short, with 10 bases between. This CDR3 is 13 amino acids long. Germline values: CDR1 MNHEY, CDR2 SVGAGI. DNA of the CDR3: TGTGCCAGCAGTTTCCAGGGCCCCAATGAGCAGTTCTTC. It codes for CASSFQGPNEQFF.

This chain joins TRBV6-6 and TRBJ2-7; D unresolved. In germline, CDR1 is MNHNY, CDR2 SVGAGI (reference sequence). Trimming shortened V by 6 bases and J by 0 bases, and 18 bases separated the two germline ends. This CDR3 has 16 residues. The CDR3 loop reads CASSPGLATGSYEQYF. The CDR3, as DNA: TGTGCCAGCAGCCCCGGGTTGGCGACGGGCTCCTACGAGCAGTACTTC.

V is TRBV7-2 and J is TRBJ2-7; 12 bases match TRBD2. Germline CDR1 is SGHTA and CDR2 is FQGNSA. Trimming cost V 5 bases and J 5 bases; bases outside gene matches: 7. The CDR3 is 15 residues long. This CDR3 is CASSLRLAGEDEQYF. The CDR3 bases are TGTGCCAGCAGCCTCCGACTAGCGGGGGAGGACGAGCAGTACTTC.

This clone was seen more than once but under ten times. The rearrangement links TRBV2 to TRBJ1-6, with TRBD1 matching over 9 bases. The length of the CDR3 is 15 residues. Germline CDR1 SNHLY, CDR2 FYNNEI. J lost 7 bases, V lost 3 bases, and 4 bases had no gene match. In DNA form, the CDR3 reads TGTGCCAGCAGTGAGGGACAGGGACTAAATTCACCCCTCCACTTT. Its translation: CASSEGQGLNSPLHF.

This chain connects TRBV18 to TRBJ1-1; D gene uncertain. This CDR3 comprises 13 residues. V lost 3 bases and J lost 3, with 8 bases in between. CDR1 KGHSH and CDR2 LQKENI come from the germline V gene. The CDR3 DNA reads as TGTGCCAGCTCACCGGAAACAGACACTGAAGCTTTCTTT. This gives the protein CASSPETDTEAFF.

The rearrangement links TRBV19 to TRBJ1-5; 7 bases align to TRBD1. Per germline, CDR1 LNHDA and CDR2 SQIVND (reference sequence). This CDR3 region has 15 residues. The V segment lost 7 bases and the J segment 3 bases; nucleotides outside the gene matches: 9. CDR3: CASIGGRTYNQPQHF. CDR3 bases: TGTGCCAGTATAGGGGGCAGAACCTACAATCAGCCCCAGCATTTT. The whole variable domain, filled in from reference TRBV19 and TRBJ1-5, reads DGGITQSPKYLFRKEGQNVTLSCEQNLNHDAMYWYRQDPGQGLRLIYYSQIVNDFQKGDIAEGYSVSREKKESFPLTVTSAQKNPTAFYLCASIGGRTYNQPQHFGDGTRLSIL.